These 20 T cell receptor beta chains came from one sample sequenced in a study of CD8+ T cells in alopecia areata. Following RNA extraction, reverse transcription yielded cDNA that acted as the sequencing template. TCRdb keeps only in-frame clones here, not all; method: immunoSEQ multiplex PCR. This table holds 160,000 or so clones, around 64% found once. The sequencing used CD8+ T cells sorted from blood, collected at week 0. The receptors were sampled from a human donor with alopecia areata.

The sample holds a few counts of this clone. V and J are TRBV23-1 and TRBJ2-7, with 7 bases aligning to TRBD1. TRBV23-1 is reported as an ORF; its role is uncertain. This CDR3 region has 13 residues. With V trimmed by 0 bases and J by 7 bases, 3 bases remained unmatched. CDR3 region: CASSQSPQGEQYF. In nucleotides, the CDR3 is TGCGCCAGCAGTCAATCCCCACAGGGGGAGCAGTACTTC.

V and J are TRBV11-2 and TRBJ2-4; 15 nucleotides align to TRBD2. J lost 5 bases, V lost 4 bases, and 3 bases had no gene match. Germline CDR1 is SGHAT and CDR2 is FQNNGV. CDR3 length equals 16 residues. The CDR3: CASSWRTSGGENIQYF. CDR3 nucleotides: TGTGCCAGCAGCTGGAGGACTAGCGGGGGGGAAAACATTCAGTACTTC.

The chain employs TRBV7-3 and TRBJ2-3, with 7 bases that match TRBD1. The length of the CDR3 is 16 residues. The V gene's germline CDR1 is SGHTA and CDR2 FQGTGA. Germline trimming cut 4 bases from V and 2 bases from J; bases unmatched to any gene: 9. As DNA, the CDR3 is TGTGCCAGCAGCTCAAACCGGGACAGACTCACAGATACGCAGTATTTT. It is translated as CASSSNRDRLTDTQYF.

The CDR3 DNA reads as TGTGCCAGCAGCCAAGAGCACGAAAAACTGTTTTTT. Amino acids: CASSQEHEKLFF. The chain couples TRBV14 to TRBJ1-4; D unresolved. Per the germline V gene, CDR1 is SGHDN and CDR2 is FVKESK. V was clipped by 0 bases and J by 8 bases, with 4 bases between them. This CDR3 region has 12 residues.

V and J are TRBV28 and TRBJ1-2; possibly TRBD1 for D (6 bases). Looked up from germline, CDR1 is MDHEN and CDR2 is SYDVKM. The CDR3 runs 15 residues. Trimming removed 6 bases from V and 6 bases from J, with 20 bases in between. The CDR3 spells CASSLTGITTHGYTF. In DNA, the CDR3 is TGTGCCAGCAGCCTAACAGGGATAACTACCCATGGCTACACCTTC.

The chain links TRBV5-1 to TRBJ2-7; 8 bases fit TRBD1. The germline V gene has CDR1 SGHRS and CDR2 YFSETQ. The V gene end was trimmed by 4 bases and the J gene end by 3 bases; junction bases not matched to a gene: 9. The CDR3 runs 15 residues. DNA of the CDR3: TGCGCCAGCAGCACAGACAGGGGTCGTTACTACGAGCAGTACTTC. Translation gives CASSTDRGRYYEQYF.

On this clone itself: A junction boundary mismatches the germline segment, possibly from a read error. The chain couples TRBV7-9 to TRBJ2-1; possibly TRBD2 for D (5 bases). The V gene's germline CDR1 is SEHNR and CDR2 FQNEAQ (reference sequence). The CDR3 runs 12 residues. The CDR3 DNA sequence: TGTGCCAGCAGCATAGCGCCAAATGAGCAGTTCTTC. This translates into CASSIAPNEQFF. The full variable domain, rest sourced from reference TRBV7-9 and TRBJ2-1, is DTGVSQNPRHKITKRGQNVTFRCDPISEHNRLYWYRQTLGQGPEFLTYFQNEAQLEKSRLLSDRFSAERPKGSFSTLEIQRTEQGDSAMYLCASSIAPNEQFFGPGTRLTVL.

This clone was seen a few times. The chain has TRBV5-1 and TRBJ1-4, with 8 bases fitting TRBD1. Per germline, CDR1 SGHRS and CDR2 YFSETQ. Trimming cost V 4 bases and J 14 bases; bases outside gene matches: 13. This CDR3 has 14 residues. The CDR3 region has the DNA TGCGCCAGCAGCACGGGACAGGATAATGATGGGCTGTTTTTT. Protein sequence: CASSTGQDNDGLFF.

This rearrangement joins TRBV7-2 to TRBJ2-5; D gene unclear. Germline lookup yields CDR1 SGHTA and CDR2 FQGNSA. Trimming shortened V by 2 bases and J by 5 bases, and 12 bases separated the two germline ends. This CDR3 spans 14 amino acids. CDR3 nucleotides: TGTGCCAGCAGCTTACTATACGACCGGGAGACCCAGTACTTC. Its translation is CASSLLYDRETQYF. Filled out from reference TRBV7-2 and TRBJ2-5, the complete variable domain reads GAGVSQSPSNKVTEKGKDVELRCDPISGHTALYWYRQSLGQGLEFLIYFQGNSAPDKSGLPSDRFSAERTGGSVSTLTIQRTQQEDSAVYLCASSLLYDRETQYFGPGTRLLVL.

The chain combines TRBV9 with TRBJ1-2; 10 bases line up with TRBD1. V was clipped by 4 bases and J by 2 bases; unmatched bases: 8. This CDR3 contains 16 residues. The V gene's germline CDR1 is SGDLS and CDR2 YYNGEE. CDR3 region: CASSIRPGQGNYGYTF. In nucleotides, the CDR3 is TGTGCCAGCAGCATCAGACCGGGACAGGGGAACTATGGCTACACCTTC.

The V and J genes are TRBV27 and TRBJ2-7; unclear D gene. The ends were cut back, 2 bases at V and 0 bases at J, with 14 bases in the middle. This CDR3 region has 16 residues. The germline V gene has CDR1 MNHEY and CDR2 SMNVEV (reference sequence). This CDR3 reads CASSLDPRLSSYEQYF. CDR3 DNA: TGTGCCAGCAGTTTAGACCCTAGATTGAGCTCCTACGAGCAGTACTTC.

CDR3 sequence: CASSTDRAGSPLHF. CDR3 coding DNA: TGTGCCAGCAGCACGGACAGGGCTGGGTCACCCCTCCACTTT. The chain is built from TRBV7-9 and TRBJ1-6; 8 bases agree with TRBD1. The CDR3 extends over 14 amino acids. In germline, CDR1 is SEHNR, CDR2 FQNEAQ (reference sequence). Trimming at V came to 5 bases and at J to 10 bases, leaving 7 bases not matched to a gene.

This chain links TRBV19 with TRBJ2-3; D is undetermined. The V gene's germline CDR1 is LNHDA and CDR2 SQIVND (reference sequence). CDR3 size: 15 residues. V dropped 3 bases and J dropped 1 base, with 11 bases sitting between them. CDR3 sequence (DNA): TGTGCCAGTAGTATGAGGAGACATCGCACAGATACGCAGTATTTT. Translated: CASSMRRHRTDTQYF.

This rearrangement joins TRBV29-1 to TRBJ2-5; TRBD2 agrees at 7 bases. Per germline, CDR1 SQVTM and CDR2 ANQGSEA. The CDR3 sequence is 14 residues long. V lost 0 bases to trimming and J lost 7 bases; unmatched junction nucleotides: 8. In nucleotides, the CDR3 is TGCAGCGTTGAAGACGTGGACGGCGGGGGGACCCAGTACTTC. It codes for CSVEDVDGGGTQYF.

V and J are TRBV4-1 and TRBJ2-7, with 8 bases aligning to TRBD1. After removal of 4 bases from V and 2 bases from J, the junction contained 7 bases not matched to a gene. Germline CDR1 reads MGHRA; CDR2 reads YSYEKL. This CDR3 comprises 15 residues. CDR3: CASSPGQGNAYEQYF. In nucleotides, the CDR3 is TGCGCCAGCAGCCCCGGACAGGGAAATGCCTACGAGCAGTACTTC.

A single count supports this clone. V and J are TRBV5-1 and TRBJ2-5, with D perhaps matching TRBD2 (6 bases). The V gene's germline CDR1 is SGHRS and CDR2 YFSETQ. V gave up 4 bases and J gave up 5 bases, with 12 bases separating them. The CDR3 spans 13 residues. The CDR3 region has the DNA TGCGCCAGCAGCGGGAGGATCGGGGAGACCCAGTACTTC. Translating gives CASSGRIGETQYF. Together with reference TRBV5-1 and TRBJ2-5, the CDR3 gives the full variable domain: KAGVTQTPRYLIKTRGQQVTLSCSPISGHRSVSWYQQTPGQGLQFLFEYFSETQRNKGNFPGRFSGRQFSNSRSEMNVSTLELGDSALYLCASSGRIGETQYFGPGTRLLVL.

This chain connects TRBV9 to TRBJ1-2, with D hard to call. Looked up from germline, CDR1 is SGDLS and CDR2 is YYNGEE. The V end lost 3 bases, the J end lost 8 bases, and 11 bases lay between the germline ends. The CDR3 runs to 12 residues. CDR3 sequence: CASSETRWGYTF. The CDR3 bases are TGTGCCAGCAGCGAGACCCGTTGGGGCTACACCTTC.

The chain links TRBV29-1 to TRBJ2-7; D assignment may be TRBD1 or TRBD2 (5 bases each). Germline V gene lookup returns CDR1 SQVTM and CDR2 ANQGSEA. This CDR3 region has 13 residues. V was cut by 6 bases and J by 4 bases, with 16 bases left in between. CDR3: CSVDGTDGYEQYF. DNA for the CDR3: TGCAGCGTCGATGGGACCGATGGTTACGAGCAGTACTTC.

In this sample, this clone turned up a few times. The chain joins TRBV29-1 to TRBJ1-2; D gene uncertain. Per germline, CDR1 SQVTM and CDR2 ANQGSEA. This CDR3 has 13 amino acids. Trimming stripped 3 bases from V and 6 bases from J, with 14 bases between. The DNA of the CDR3 is TGCAGCGTTGAGGATCGGCAGGTTGATGGCTACACCTTC. Its translation: CSVEDRQVDGYTF.

The chain combines TRBV27 with TRBJ1-2, with 7 bases identical to TRBD1. Unmatched junction bases numbered 14, after V lost 2 bases and J lost 5 bases. Germline assignment: CDR1 MNHEY and CDR2 SMNVEV (reference sequence). The CDR3 totals 17 residues. The chain's CDR3 is CASSLIPLRGKAYGYTF. DNA of the CDR3: TGTGCCAGCAGTTTAATCCCGCTCAGGGGGAAAGCGTATGGCTACACCTTC.